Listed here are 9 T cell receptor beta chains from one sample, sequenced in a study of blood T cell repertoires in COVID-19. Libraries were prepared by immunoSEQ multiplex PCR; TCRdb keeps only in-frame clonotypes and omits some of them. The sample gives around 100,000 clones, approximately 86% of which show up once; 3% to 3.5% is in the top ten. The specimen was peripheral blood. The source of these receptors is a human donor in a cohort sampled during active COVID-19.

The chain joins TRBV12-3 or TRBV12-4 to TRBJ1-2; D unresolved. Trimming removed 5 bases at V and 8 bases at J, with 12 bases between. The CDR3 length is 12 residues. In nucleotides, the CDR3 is TGTGCCAGCAGTAAACCCGCGGCGGGCTACACCTTC. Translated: CASSKPAAGYTF.

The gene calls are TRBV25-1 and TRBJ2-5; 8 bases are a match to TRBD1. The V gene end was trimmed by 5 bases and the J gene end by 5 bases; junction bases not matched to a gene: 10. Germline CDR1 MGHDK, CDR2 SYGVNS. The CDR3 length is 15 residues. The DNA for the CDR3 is TGTGCCAGCAGTTCCTCCGGGACAGGCAGGGAGACCCAGTACTTC. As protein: CASSSSGTGRETQYF.

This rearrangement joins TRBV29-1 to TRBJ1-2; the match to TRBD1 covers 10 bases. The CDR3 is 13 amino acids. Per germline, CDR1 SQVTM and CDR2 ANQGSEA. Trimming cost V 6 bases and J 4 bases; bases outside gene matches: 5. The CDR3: CSVGDRGFYGYTF. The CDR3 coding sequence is TGCAGCGTAGGGGACAGGGGTTTCTATGGCTACACCTTC.

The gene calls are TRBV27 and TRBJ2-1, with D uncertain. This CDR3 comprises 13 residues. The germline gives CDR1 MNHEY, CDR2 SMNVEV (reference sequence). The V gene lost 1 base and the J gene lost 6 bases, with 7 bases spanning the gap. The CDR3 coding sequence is TGTGCCAGCAGTTTATGGGCAGGCAATGAGCAGTTCTTC. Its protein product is CASSLWAGNEQFF.

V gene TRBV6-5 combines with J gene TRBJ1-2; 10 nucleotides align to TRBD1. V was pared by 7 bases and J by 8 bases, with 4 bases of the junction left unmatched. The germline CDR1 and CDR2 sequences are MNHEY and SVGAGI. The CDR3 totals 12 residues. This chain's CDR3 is CASKGTGVGYTF. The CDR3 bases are TGTGCCAGCAAAGGGACAGGGGTCGGCTACACCTTC.

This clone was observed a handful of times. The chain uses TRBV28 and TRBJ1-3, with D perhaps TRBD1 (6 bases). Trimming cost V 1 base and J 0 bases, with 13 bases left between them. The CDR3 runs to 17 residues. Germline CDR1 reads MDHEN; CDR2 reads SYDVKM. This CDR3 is CASSLLQGPLSGNTIYF. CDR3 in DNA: TGTGCCAGCAGTTTATTACAGGGCCCCCTCTCTGGAAACACCATATATTTT.

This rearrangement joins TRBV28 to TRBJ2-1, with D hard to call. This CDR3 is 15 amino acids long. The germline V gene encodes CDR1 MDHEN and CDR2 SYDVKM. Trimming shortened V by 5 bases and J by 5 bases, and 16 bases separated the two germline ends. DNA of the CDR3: TGTGCCAGCAGTCTCCGGTCGAGCGCTCACAATGAGCAGTTCTTC. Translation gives CASSLRSSAHNEQFF. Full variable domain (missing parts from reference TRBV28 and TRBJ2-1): DVKVTQSSRYLVKRTGEKVFLECVQDMDHENMFWYRQDPGLGLRLIYFSYDVKMKEKGDIPEGYSVSREKKERFSLILESASTNQTSMYLCASSLRSSAHNEQFFGPGTRLTVL.

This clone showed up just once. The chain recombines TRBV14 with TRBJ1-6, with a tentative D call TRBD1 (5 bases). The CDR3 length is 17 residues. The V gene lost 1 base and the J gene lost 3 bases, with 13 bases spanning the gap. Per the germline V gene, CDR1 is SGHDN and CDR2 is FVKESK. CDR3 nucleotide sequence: TGTGCCAGCAGCCAAGGTCAGGGAGGAGGCTATAATTCACCCCTCCACTTT. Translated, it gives CASSQGQGGGYNSPLHF.

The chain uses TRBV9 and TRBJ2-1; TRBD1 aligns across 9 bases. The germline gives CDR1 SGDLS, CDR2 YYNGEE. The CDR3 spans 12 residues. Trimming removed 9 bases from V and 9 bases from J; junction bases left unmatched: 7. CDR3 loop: CATPRDRAEQFF. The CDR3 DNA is TGTGCCACTCCCCGGGACAGGGCTGAGCAGTTCTTC. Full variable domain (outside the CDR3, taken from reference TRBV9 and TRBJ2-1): DSGVTQTPKHLITATGQRVTLRCSPRSGDLSVYWYQQSLDQGLQFLIQYYNGEERAKGNILERFSAQQFPDLHSELNLSSLELGDSALYFCATPRDRAEQFFGPGTRLTVL.